This record covers a single T cell receptor beta chain. Germline V lookup: CDR1 SGHTA, CDR2 FQGNSA. This CDR3 comprises 14 residues. Trimming removed 5 bases from V and 7 bases from J; junction bases left unmatched: 8. This sample is part of a study of shared clonotypes between healthy human individuals. Clones were read by immunoSEQ multiplex PCR, and TCRdb kept only the in-frame ones, dropping some. The data contain 950,000 to 1,300,000 clones, about 70% of them singletons. This sequence was found in a man aged 18 to 29 in good health. Sequencing used memory CD4+ T cells sorted from blood. Described subset: CD45RA-negative fraction. This rearrangement joins TRBV7-2 to TRBJ1-1; 9 nucleotides line up with TRBD1. The chain's CDR3 is CASSSGDRAFEAFF. The CDR3 DNA is TGTGCCAGCAGCAGCGGGGACAGGGCGTTTGAAGCTTTCTTT. Drawing the rest from reference TRBV7-2 and TRBJ1-1, the complete variable domain is GAGVSQSPSNKVTEKGKDVELRCDPISGHTALYWYRQSLGQGLEFLIYFQGNSAPDKSGLPSDRFSAERTGGSVSTLTIQRTQQEDSAVYLCASSSGDRAFEAFFGQGTRLTVV.